Described below is a single T cell receptor (beta chain) sequence and its context. This sample is drawn from a study of beta chain features in type 1 diabetes. Germline lookup yields CDR1 LNHNV and CDR2 YYDKDF (reference sequence). Trimming shortened V by 2 bases and J by 16 bases, and 12 bases separated the two germline ends. This CDR3 contains 12 residues. The study reverse transcribed the entire isolated RNA, so it sequenced expressed TCRB transcripts. Sequencing was performed with immunoSEQ multiplex PCR; in TCRdb, only in-frame clones are kept and a portion is missing. The sample yields about 360,000 clones, over 10% seen once.

The sequence derives from a young man in good health. The V call is TRBV15, the J call TRBJ1-6; no clear D. The sequencing input was naive CD4+ T cells from blood. The CDR3 region is CATSRTDRILHF. The CDR3, as DNA: TGTGCCACCAGCAGAACAGACCGGATTCTCCACTTT.